This is a list of T cell receptor beta chains from one sample in a study of cytotoxic CD8 clonotypes in ibrutinib-treated CLL. TCRdb's copy holds only in-frame clones and misses some; the assay was immunoSEQ multiplex PCR. The sample lists just over 65,000 clones, approximately 70% seen once, with under 6% in the top ten. The sample consisted of PBMCs, taken after 12 months of ibrutinib treatment. These receptors all come from a human donor with chronic lymphocytic leukemia. Each CDR3 is given with its conserved first and last residue. Fields, in order: V gene, D gene, J gene, clone size, CDR3 protein, CDR3 DNA. A D gene is named only where the DNA matches it firmly. Size values are once, few and many counts, or a class for expanded clones, and some rows have none.

TRBV19	NA	TRBJ1-2	NA	CASHHRGADGYTF	TGTGCCAGTCACCACCGTGGGGCGGATGGCTACACCTTC
TRBV2	NA	TRBJ1-2	NA	CASSDRSYGYTF	TGTGCCAGCAGTGACAGGAGCTATGGCTACACCTTC
TRBV4-3	NA	TRBJ2-5	once	CASSQVSGPGVQYF	TGCGCCAGCAGCCAAGTTTCAGGCCCAGGGGTCCAGTACTTC
TRBV10-3	TRBD2	TRBJ2-1	NA	CAIRATGTSSHNEQFF	TGTGCCATCAGGGCTACCGGGACTAGCAGCCACAATGAGCAGTTCTTC
TRBV6-6	TRBD1	TRBJ1-3	few	CASSYADRAGNTIYF	TGTGCCAGCAGTTACGCCGACAGGGCCGGAAACACCATATATTTT
TRBV19	TRBD1	TRBJ1-5	once	CASSPRQGSGNQPQHF	TGTGCCAGTAGTCCAAGACAGGGTTCGGGCAATCAGCCCCAGCATTTT
TRBV29-1	TRBD1	TRBJ2-7	NA	CSVANWGQTLLEQYF	TGCAGCGTTGCCAATTGGGGACAGACACTACTCGAGCAGTACTTC
TRBV30	NA	TRBJ1-1	NA	CAWSVGQPNTEAFF	TGTGCCTGGAGTGTAGGACAGCCGAACACTGAAGCTTTCTTT
TRBV7-2	TRBD1	TRBJ1-5	NA	CASSLSVQGDQPQHF	TGTGCCAGCAGCTTAAGCGTCCAGGGGGATCAGCCCCAGCATTTT
TRBV27	NA	TRBJ2-3	NA	CASSSGRGTSDTQYF	TGTGCCAGCAGTTCGGGCAGGGGAACTTCAGATACGCAGTATTTT
TRBV11-3	TRBD1	TRBJ2-2	NA	CASSWGQGASEDTGELFF	TGTGCCAGCAGCTGGGGACAGGGGGCCTCCGAAGACACCGGGGAGCTGTTTTTT
TRBV7-8	TRBD1	TRBJ1-2	NA	CASSERTGNNGYTF	TGTGCCAGCAGCGAGAGGACAGGGAACAACGGCTACACCTTC
TRBV7-2	NA	TRBJ2-2	few	CASSPYIFRNTGELFF	TGTGCCAGCAGCCCGTATATCTTCCGTAACACCGGGGAGCTGTTTTTT
TRBV5-1	NA	TRBJ1-1	NA	CASSSAGTRGSEAFF	TGCGCCAGCAGCAGCGCCGGGACACGAGGGAGTGAAGCTTTCTTT
TRBV9	NA	TRBJ1-6	NA	CASNSQDNSPLHF	TGTGCCAGCAACTCTCAGGATAATTCACCCCTCCACTTT
TRBV27	NA	TRBJ2-1	NA	CATSRMGQDNEQFF	TGTGCCACCAGCCGCATGGGCCAGGACAATGAGCAGTTCTTC
TRBV7-2	TRBD2	TRBJ2-3	NA	CASSLQRGVDTQYF	TGTGCCAGCAGCCTTCAGCGGGGCGTCGATACGCAGTATTTT
TRBV18	TRBD1	TRBJ1-1	NA	CASSTLDRGNTEAFF	TGTGCCAGCTCGACCCTAGACAGGGGGAACACTGAAGCTTTCTTT
TRBV5-1	NA	TRBJ1-2	few	CASSLDGRTNYGYTF	TGCGCCAGCAGCTTGGATGGACGTACTAACTATGGCTACACCTTC
TRBV19	NA	TRBJ1-5	few	CASSIGGVSNQPQHF	TGTGCCAGTAGCATTGGGGGAGTCAGCAATCAGCCCCAGCATTTT
TRBV5-1	NA	TRBJ1-1	NA	CASTSTGQLRTEAFF	TGCGCCAGCACCTCTACCGGACAGCTGCGGACTGAAGCTTTCTTT
TRBV6-1	NA	TRBJ2-7	once	CASSDPGTGSYEQYF	TGTGCCAGCAGTGACCCCGGTACCGGCTCCTACGAGCAGTACTTC
TRBV18	NA	TRBJ1-3	NA	CASSYTTRGGNTIYF	TGTGCCAGCTCATACACAACCCGGGGAGGAAACACCATATATTTT
TRBV19	NA	TRBJ1-1	few	CASSILSGVGEAFF	TGTGCCAGTAGTATTCTGTCTGGGGTTGGAGAAGCTTTCTTT
TRBV4-2	NA	TRBJ2-7	NA	CASSQAGGAGTYEQYF	TGTGCCAGCAGCCAAGCTGGGGGGGCCGGAACCTACGAGCAGTACTTC
TRBV9	NA	TRBJ1-5	NA	CASSGHGVNQPQHF	TGTGCCAGCAGCGGTCACGGGGTCAATCAGCCCCAGCATTTT
TRBV11-3	TRBD2	TRBJ2-5	NA	CASSTGLAGETQYF	TGTGCCAGCAGCACGGGACTAGCGGGAGAGACCCAGTACTTC
TRBV5-1	NA	TRBJ1-2	NA	CASSDPDGANYGYTF	TGCGCCAGCAGCGACCCGGACGGAGCTAACTATGGCTACACCTTC